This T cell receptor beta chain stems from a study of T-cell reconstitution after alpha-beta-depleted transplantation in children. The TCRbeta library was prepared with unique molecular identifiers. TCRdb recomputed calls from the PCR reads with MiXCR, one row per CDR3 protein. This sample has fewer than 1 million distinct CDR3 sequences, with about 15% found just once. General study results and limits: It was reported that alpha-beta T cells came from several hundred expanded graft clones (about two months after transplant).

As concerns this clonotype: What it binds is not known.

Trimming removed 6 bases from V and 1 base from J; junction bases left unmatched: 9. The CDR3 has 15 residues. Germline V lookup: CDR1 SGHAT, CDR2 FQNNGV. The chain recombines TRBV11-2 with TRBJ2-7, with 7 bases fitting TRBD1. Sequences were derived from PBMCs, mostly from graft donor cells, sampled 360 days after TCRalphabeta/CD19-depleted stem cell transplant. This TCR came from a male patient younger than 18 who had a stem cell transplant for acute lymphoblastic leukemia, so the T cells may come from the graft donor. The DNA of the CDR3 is TGTGCCAGCAGGCCCATCCGGGACAGTTCCTACGAGCAGTACTTC. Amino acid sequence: CASRPIRDSSYEQYF. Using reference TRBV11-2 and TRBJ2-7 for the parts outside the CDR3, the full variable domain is EAGVAQSPRYKIIEKRQSVAFWCNPISGHATLYWYQQILGQGPKLLIQFQNNGVVDDSQLPKDRFSAERLKGVDSTLKIQPAKLEDSAVYLCASRPIRDSSYEQYFGPGTRLTVT.